Here is one T cell receptor (beta chain) with its context. Its antigen is not known. The same CDR3 also results from other DNA sequences found in this sample. These data are taken from a study of shared clonotypes between healthy human individuals. The trim removed 2 bases at V and 4 bases at J, leaving 5 bases unmatched. Per germline, CDR1 MDHEN and CDR2 SYDVKM. The CDR3 is made up of 16 amino acids. The study, taken as a whole, reports: The sharing of 5% to 5.5% of naive CD4 clonotypes was seen across a handful of donors. The sole specimen, blood, was sampled, and tissue repertoires likely differ. Memory subsets had estimated richness that was generally smaller than that of naive subsets.

TCRdb's table, derived via immunoSEQ multiplex PCR, lists solely in-frame clones and lacks some. The sample has 2 million to 2.5 million clones; 85% to 95% are singletons. The sequenced sample consisted of naive CD4+ T cells from PBMCs. The subset was: CD45RA+ positively selected. The rearrangement joins TRBV28 to TRBJ2-1; TRBD1 aligns across 10 bases. The TCR was taken from a young man in good health. Some clones in this sample may be carry-over from other donors' samples. The CDR3 region is CASSLGGTGAYNEQFF. In nucleotides, the CDR3 is TGTGCCAGCAGTTTAGGGGGGACAGGGGCATACAATGAGCAGTTCTTC. Complete variable domain (other parts from reference TRBV28 and TRBJ2-1): DVKVTQSSRYLVKRTGEKVFLECVQDMDHENMFWYRQDPGLGLRLIYFSYDVKMKEKGDIPEGYSVSREKKERFSLILESASTNQTSMYLCASSLGGTGAYNEQFFGPGTRLTVL.